The 3 T cell receptor beta chains reported below all come from one sample, sequenced in a study of T cell clusters in autoimmune cytopenias. Each sample's input was 250 to 300 ng genomic DNA, 30,000 to 45,000 genome equivalents. One tube held mixed TRB-A and TRB-B primer pools for touch-down PCR. TCRdb reprocessed the multiplex PCR reads and keeps a single row for each CDR3 protein, giving no DNA. The table counts around 9,700 distinct CDR3 sequences; around 4.4% lies in the top ten. In addition, the sample was reused for a study of T cell repertoires in aging, cancer and after chemotherapy.

Material: peripheral blood. These receptor sequences come from a human donor in good health.

V gene TRBV18 combines with J gene TRBJ2-3; TCRdb gives TRBD2 as the D gene, but with no DNA this cannot be confirmed. Germline V CDR1 and CDR2: KGHSH, LQKENI. The CDR3 runs 14 residues. This CDR3 reads CASSAREETDTQYF.

The chain is built from TRBV20-1 and TRBJ2-3. CDR3 size: 14 residues. Per germline, CDR1 DFQATT and CDR2 SNEGSKA (reference sequence). CDR3 region: CSARSGNGADTQYF.

This chain uses TRBV28 with TRBJ2-7; the D call of TRBD1 rests on TCRdb alone, since no DNA is present to check it. CDR1 and CDR2 from the germline V gene are MDHEN and SYDVKM. The CDR3 covers 15 residues. This CDR3 reads CATDKQGTLSYEQYF.